The clone carrying this T cell receptor beta chain was counted only a few times. The data originate from a study of blood T cell repertoires in COVID-19. Germline assignment: CDR1 MNHEY and CDR2 SVGAGI. With 6 bases removed from V and 0 bases from J, the gap between germline ends came to 12 bases. The CDR3 runs to 15 residues. Some clones are missing from TCRdb's copy, which holds only in-frame ones; the method was immunoSEQ multiplex PCR. The sample carries over 200,000 clones, 86% recorded once. V and J are TRBV6-5 and TRBJ1-5, with unresolved D. Sequenced sample: peripheral blood. The clonotype was recovered from a man aged 25 to 40 who had recovered from COVID-19. The CDR3 here is CASSAPATSNQPQHF. The CDR3 coding sequence is TGTGCCAGCAGCGCCCCTGCTACTAGCAATCAGCCCCAGCATTTT.